This section outlines one T cell receptor beta chain sequence together with its context. V dropped 1 base and J dropped 2 bases, with 12 bases sitting between them. The germline gives CDR1 LNHDA, CDR2 SQIVND (reference sequence). The CDR3 runs to 16 residues. TCRdb keeps only in-frame clones here, not all; method: immunoSEQ multiplex PCR. The sample lists 30,000 to 35,000 clones; around four fifths were seen once. This specimen belongs to a study of OX40 agonist ivuxolimab in advanced cancers. About the research overall: Patients were treated with ivuxolimab, an agonistic anti-OX40 (CD134) antibody.

The clonotype was recovered from an adult with an advanced solid tumor such as melanoma, head and neck, liver or kidney cancer. Source: CD4+ or CD8+ T cells sorted from blood, taken in a trial of the OX40 agonist ivuxolimab. V gene TRBV19 combines with J gene TRBJ2-1, with D possibly being TRBD2 (7 bases). The CDR3 nucleotides read TGTGCCAGTAGTATAGGGGGGGGCGAAACCTACAATGAGCAGTTCTTC. Residues: CASSIGGGETYNEQFF.